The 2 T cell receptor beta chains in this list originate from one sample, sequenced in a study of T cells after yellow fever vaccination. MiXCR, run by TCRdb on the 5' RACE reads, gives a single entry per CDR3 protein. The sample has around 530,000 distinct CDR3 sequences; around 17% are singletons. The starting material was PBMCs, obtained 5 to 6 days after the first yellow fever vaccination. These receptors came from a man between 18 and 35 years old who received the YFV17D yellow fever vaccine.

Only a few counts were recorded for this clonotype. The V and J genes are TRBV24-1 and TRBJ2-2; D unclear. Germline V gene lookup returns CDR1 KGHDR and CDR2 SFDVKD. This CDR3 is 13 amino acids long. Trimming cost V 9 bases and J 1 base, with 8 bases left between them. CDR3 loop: CATRGQNTGELFF. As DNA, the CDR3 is TGTGCCACCCGCGGTCAGAACACCGGGGAGCTGTTTTTT.

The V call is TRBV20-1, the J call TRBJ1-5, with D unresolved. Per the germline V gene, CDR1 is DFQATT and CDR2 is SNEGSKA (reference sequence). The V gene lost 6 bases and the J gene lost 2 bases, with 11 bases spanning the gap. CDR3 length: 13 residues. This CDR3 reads CSALVFRNQPQHF. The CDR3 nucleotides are TGCAGTGCCCTGGTGTTTCGCAATCAGCCCCAGCATTTT.